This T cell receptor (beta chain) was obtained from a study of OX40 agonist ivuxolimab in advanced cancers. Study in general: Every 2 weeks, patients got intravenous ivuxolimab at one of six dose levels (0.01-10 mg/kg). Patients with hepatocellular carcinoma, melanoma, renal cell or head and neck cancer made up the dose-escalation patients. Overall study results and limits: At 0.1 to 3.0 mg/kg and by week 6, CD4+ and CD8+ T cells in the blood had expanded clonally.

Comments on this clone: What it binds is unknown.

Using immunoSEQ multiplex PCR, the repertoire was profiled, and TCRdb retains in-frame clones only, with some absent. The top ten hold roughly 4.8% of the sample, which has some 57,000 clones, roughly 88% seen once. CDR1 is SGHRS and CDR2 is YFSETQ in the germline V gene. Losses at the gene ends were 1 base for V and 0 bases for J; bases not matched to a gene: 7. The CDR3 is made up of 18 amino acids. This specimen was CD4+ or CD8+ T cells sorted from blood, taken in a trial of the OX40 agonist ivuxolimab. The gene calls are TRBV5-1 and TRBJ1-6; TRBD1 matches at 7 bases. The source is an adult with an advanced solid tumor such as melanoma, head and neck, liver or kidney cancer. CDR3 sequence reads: CASSLNTGEYSYNSPLHF. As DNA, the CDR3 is TGCGCCAGCAGCTTGAATACAGGGGAATACTCCTATAATTCACCCCTCCACTTT.